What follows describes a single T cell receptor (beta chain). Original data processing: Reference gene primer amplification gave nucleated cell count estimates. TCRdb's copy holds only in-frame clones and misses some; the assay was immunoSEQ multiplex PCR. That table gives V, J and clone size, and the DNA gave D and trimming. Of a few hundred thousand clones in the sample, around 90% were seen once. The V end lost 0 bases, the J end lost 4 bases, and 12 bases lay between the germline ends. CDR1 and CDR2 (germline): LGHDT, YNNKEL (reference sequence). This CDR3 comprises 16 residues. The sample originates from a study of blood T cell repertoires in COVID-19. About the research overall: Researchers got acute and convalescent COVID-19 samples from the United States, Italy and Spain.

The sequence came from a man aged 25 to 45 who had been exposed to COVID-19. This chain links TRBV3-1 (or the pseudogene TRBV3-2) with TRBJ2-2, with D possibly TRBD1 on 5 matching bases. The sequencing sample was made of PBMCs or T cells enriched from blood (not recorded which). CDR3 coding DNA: TGTGCCAGCAGCCAAGATGCGGCAGGGCCCACCGGGGAGCTGTTTTTT. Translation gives CASSQDAAGPTGELFF.